The 17 T cell receptor beta chains in this list originate from one sample, sequenced in a study of lymphopenia after photon versus proton radiotherapy. Only in-frame clones appear in the TCRdb table, and some are missing; sequencing was by immunoSEQ multiplex PCR. The sample has approximately 65,000 clones, 75% to 90% seen once. This sample comprised peripheral blood, obtained from a patient treated with proton-based radiotherapy. These receptors originate from a man older than 75 with esophageal cancer.

This clone was detected once. The chain has TRBV14 and TRBJ1-2; 8 nucleotides agree with TRBD1. Per the germline V gene, CDR1 is SGHDN and CDR2 is FVKESK. This CDR3 has 16 residues. The trim removed 5 bases at V and 2 bases at J, leaving 10 bases unmatched. The CDR3 region is CASSAYRDRYNYGYTF. Written as DNA, the CDR3 is TGTGCCAGCAGCGCCTACCGGGACAGGTACAACTATGGCTACACCTTC.

V is TRBV7-9 and J is TRBJ2-7; D is ambiguous. Trimming removed 7 bases at V and 3 bases at J, with 10 bases between. This CDR3 spans 12 amino acids. Germline values: CDR1 SEHNR, CDR2 FQNEAQ (reference sequence). In DNA, the CDR3 is TGTGCCAGCACCCAATTGGGCTACGAGCAGTACTTC. Translated: CASTQLGYEQYF.

The chain employs TRBV18 and TRBJ2-2; 7 positions agree with TRBD1. Germline CDR1 and CDR2: KGHSH and LQKENI. This CDR3 has 15 residues. The V gene end was trimmed by 4 bases and the J gene end by 1 base; junction bases not matched to a gene: 3. The CDR3: CASSQDRQNTGELFF. CDR3 sequence (DNA): TGTGCCAGCTCACAGGACAGGCAGAACACCGGGGAGCTGTTTTTT.

This chain uses TRBV12-5 with TRBJ1-1; D unresolved. CDR3 length: 12 residues. V was cut by 2 bases and J by 1 base, with 2 bases left in between. Per the germline V gene, CDR1 is LGHNT and CDR2 is FRNRAP. The CDR3: CASGLSNTEAFF. The CDR3 DNA reads as TGTGCTAGTGGTTTGTCGAACACTGAAGCTTTCTTT.

The chain links TRBV2 to TRBJ2-7; D is tentatively TRBD1 or TRBD2 (5 bases each). The germline gives CDR1 SNHLY, CDR2 FYNNEI. V was cut by 5 bases and J by 4 bases, with 15 bases left in between. CDR3 length equals 14 residues. CDR3 protein: CASSSGTLGYEQYF. CDR3 bases: TGTGCCAGCAGTTCCGGGACCCTGGGGTACGAGCAGTACTTC.

This chain connects TRBV5-6 to TRBJ1-2; D remains ambiguous. CDR3 size: 14 residues. The V end was cut by 0 bases, the J end by 7 bases, with 13 bases between. Germline CDR1 is SGHDT and CDR2 is YYEEEE. The CDR3 region is CASSLGGRSFGYTF. The DNA for the CDR3 is TGTGCCAGCAGCTTGGGTGGCAGGTCTTTTGGCTACACCTTC.

This clone has only a few counts. For the CDR3, the DNA is TGTGCCAGCAGCTTAAGGTCGGACACTGAAGCTTTCTTT. Protein product: CASSLRSDTEAFF. This chain uses TRBV7-9 with TRBJ1-1; no firm D call. This CDR3 has 13 amino acids. The V gene's germline CDR1 is SEHNR and CDR2 FQNEAQ (reference sequence). V dropped 2 bases and J dropped 3 bases, with 7 bases sitting between them.

The chain carries TRBV5-6 and TRBJ1-1; D is uncertain. Between the trimmed V and J ends, which lost 0 bases and 7 bases, there was a span of 7 bases. The CDR3 is 12 residues long. Germline V gives CDR1 SGHDT, CDR2 YYEEEE. The CDR3 DNA sequence: TGTGCCAGCAGCTTGGAATCCTTTGAAGCTTTCTTT. It is translated as CASSLESFEAFF.

The CDR3 here is CASARSAPSYNEQFF. DNA of the CDR3: TGTGCCAGCGCCAGGAGCGCGCCCTCCTACAATGAGCAGTTCTTC. V and J are TRBV27 and TRBJ2-1; D remains ambiguous. CDR1 and CDR2 from the germline V gene are MNHEY and SMNVEV (reference sequence). V was shortened by 8 bases and J by 0 bases, with 14 bases between the two germline ends. The CDR3 length is 15 residues.

This chain joins TRBV27 and TRBJ1-2; 8 bases map to TRBD1. The J segment lost 3 bases and the V segment lost 7 bases, leaving 25 bases of the junction unmatched. Per the germline V gene, CDR1 is MNHEY and CDR2 is SMNVEV (reference sequence). This CDR3 contains 20 residues. CDR3 sequence reads: CASTSKQRGLLDRAHYGYTF. CDR3 DNA sequence: TGTGCCAGCACCTCAAAACAAAGGGGGCTTTTGGACAGGGCGCACTATGGCTACACCTTC.

This clone has just a few counts. The V gene is TRBV19, the J gene TRBJ2-1; TRBD2 aligns across 10 bases. The CDR3 is 16 residues long. The V gene end was trimmed by 3 bases and the J gene end by 4 bases; junction bases not matched to a gene: 6. Looked up from germline, CDR1 is LNHDA and CDR2 is SQIVND (reference sequence). Here the CDR3 DNA reads TGTGCCAGTAGTATTTTAGCGGGGGGCCTATACAATGAGCAGTTCTTC. This encodes CASSILAGGLYNEQFF.

The J gene is TRBJ2-1, the V gene TRBV19; 13 bases match TRBD2. With 7 bases clipped from V and 10 bases from J, the junction kept 4 bases outside the gene matches. Germline-derived CDR1 and CDR2 are LNHDA and SQIVND (reference sequence). The CDR3 covers 13 residues. DNA of the CDR3: TGTGCCAGTATCGGACTAGCGGGAGTAGAGCAGTTCTTC. Translated, it gives CASIGLAGVEQFF.

V usage is TRBV6-6 and J usage is TRBJ1-3; D not certain. V lost 4 bases to trimming and J lost 0 bases, with 10 bases between them. Germline V gene data show CDR1 as MNHNY and CDR2 as SVGAGI (reference sequence). This CDR3 is 15 amino acids long. The CDR3 sequence: CASSLSASSGNTIYF. The CDR3 DNA sequence: TGTGCCAGCAGTTTGAGCGCTTCCTCTGGAAACACCATATATTTT.

This clone showed up just once. The chain has TRBV4-3 and TRBJ1-5; no clear D gene. Germline CDR1 and CDR2: LGHNA and YSLEER. The CDR3 runs to 15 residues. The V gene lost 4 bases and the J gene lost 1 base, with 11 bases spanning the gap. The CDR3 sequence: CASSLTAESNQPQHF. In DNA form, the CDR3 reads TGCGCCAGCAGCCTAACGGCCGAGAGCAATCAGCCCCAGCATTTT.

The chain links TRBV6-5 to TRBJ2-4, with 7 bases fitting TRBD2. Trimming cost V 5 bases and J 0 bases; bases outside gene matches: 4. The CDR3 runs 15 residues. Germline CDR1 and CDR2: MNHEY and SVGAGI. As DNA, the CDR3 is TGTGCCAGCAGTGGGGGACTACTAGCCAAAAACATTCAGTACTTC. Amino acids: CASSGGLLAKNIQYF.

This chain joins TRBV2 and TRBJ1-1; D ambiguous. The length of the CDR3 is 14 residues. Germline V gives CDR1 SNHLY, CDR2 FYNNEI. The V end lost 7 bases, the J end lost 1 base, and 13 bases lay between the germline ends. The CDR3 DNA is TGTGCCAGCACCGGGAGACACTCGAACACTGAAGCTTTCTTT. Translating it yields CASTGRHSNTEAFF.

The CDR3 region is CASSWTGGNTEAFF. CDR3 bases: TGCGCCAGCAGCTGGACAGGGGGCAACACTGAAGCTTTCTTT. V and J are TRBV5-1 and TRBJ1-1, with TRBD1 matching over 11 bases. The germline CDR1 and CDR2 sequences are SGHRS and YFSETQ. The CDR3 is made up of 14 amino acids. The J segment lost 2 bases and the V segment lost 3 bases, leaving 0 bases of the junction unmatched.